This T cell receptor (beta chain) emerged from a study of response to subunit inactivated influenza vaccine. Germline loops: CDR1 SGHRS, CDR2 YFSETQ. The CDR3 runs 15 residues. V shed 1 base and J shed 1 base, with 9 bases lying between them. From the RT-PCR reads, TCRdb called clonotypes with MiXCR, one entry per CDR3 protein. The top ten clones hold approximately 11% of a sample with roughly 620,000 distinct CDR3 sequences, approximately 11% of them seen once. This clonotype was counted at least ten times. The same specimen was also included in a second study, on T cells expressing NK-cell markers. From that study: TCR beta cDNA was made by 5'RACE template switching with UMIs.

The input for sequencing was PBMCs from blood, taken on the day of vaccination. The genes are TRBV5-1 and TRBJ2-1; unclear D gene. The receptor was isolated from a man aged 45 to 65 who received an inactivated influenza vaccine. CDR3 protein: CASSLNGVSYNEQFF. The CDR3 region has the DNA TGCGCCAGCAGCTTGAACGGCGTATCCTACAATGAGCAGTTCTTC.